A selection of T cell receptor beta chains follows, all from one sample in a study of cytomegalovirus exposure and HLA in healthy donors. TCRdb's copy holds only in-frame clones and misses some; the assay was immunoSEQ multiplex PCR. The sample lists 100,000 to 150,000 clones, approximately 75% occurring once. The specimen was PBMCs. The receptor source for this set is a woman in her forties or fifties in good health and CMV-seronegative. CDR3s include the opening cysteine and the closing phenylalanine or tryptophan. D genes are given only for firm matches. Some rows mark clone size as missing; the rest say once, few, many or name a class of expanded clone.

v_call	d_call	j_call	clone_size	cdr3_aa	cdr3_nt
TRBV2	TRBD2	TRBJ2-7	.	CASRLLAGGSYEQYF	TGTGCCAGCAGGTTACTAGCGGGAGGTAGTTACGAGCAGTACTTC
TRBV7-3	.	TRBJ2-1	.	CASSPGQSYNEQFF	TGTGCCAGCAGCCCTGGACAGTCCTACAATGAGCAGTTCTTC
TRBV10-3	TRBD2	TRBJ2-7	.	CAISETSGSEQYF	TGTGCCATCAGTGAGACTAGCGGGAGCGAGCAGTACTTC
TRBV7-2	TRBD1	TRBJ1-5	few	CASSFVGQGNQPQHF	TGTGCCAGCAGCTTCGTGGGACAGGGGAATCAGCCCCAGCATTTT
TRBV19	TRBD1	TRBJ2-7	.	CASSSRQGTPYEQYF	TGTGCCAGTAGTTCGCGACAGGGGACCCCCTACGAGCAGTACTTC
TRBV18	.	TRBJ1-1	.	CASSPRSTGDTEAFF	TGTGCCAGCTCACCTCGAAGTACCGGGGACACTGAAGCTTTCTTT
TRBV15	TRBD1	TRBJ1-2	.	CATSRGVGTQGQQDGYTF	TGTGCCACCAGCAGAGGGGTTGGTACACAGGGACAGCAGGATGGCTACACCTTC
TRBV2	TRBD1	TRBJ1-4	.	CASRTGGDSEKLFF	TGTGCCAGCAGGACAGGGGGCGATAGTGAAAAACTGTTTTTT
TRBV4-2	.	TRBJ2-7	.	CASSQGDSSYEQYF	TGTGCCAGCAGCCAAGGCGATAGCTCCTACGAGCAGTACTTC
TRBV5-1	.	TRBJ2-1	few	CASSLGEDEQFF	TGCGCCAGCAGCCTTGGAGAGGATGAGCAGTTCTTC
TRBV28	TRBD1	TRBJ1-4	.	CASIRQGVREKLFF	TGTGCCAGCATCCGCCAGGGGGTAAGGGAAAAACTGTTTTTT
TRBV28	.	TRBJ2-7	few	CASSRDIPQGSYEQYF	TGTGCCAGCAGTCGGGACATTCCCCAGGGCTCCTACGAGCAGTACTTC
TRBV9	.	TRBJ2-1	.	CASSVQSAGKNEQFF	TGTGCCAGCAGCGTACAGAGCGCGGGGAAGAATGAGCAGTTCTTC
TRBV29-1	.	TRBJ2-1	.	CSVEAGDNEQFF	TGCAGCGTTGAAGCAGGGGACAATGAGCAGTTCTTC
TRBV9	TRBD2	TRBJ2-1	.	CASSVVGGPSGSAWGEQFF	TGTGCCAGCAGCGTAGTCGGCGGTCCTAGCGGGAGCGCGTGGGGGGAGCAGTTCTTC
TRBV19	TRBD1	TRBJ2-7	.	CASSPTGDEQYF	TGTGCCAGTAGTCCCACAGGGGACGAGCAGTACTTC
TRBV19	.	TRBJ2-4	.	CASSPMDSNKNIQYF	TGTGCCAGTAGTCCCATGGACAGCAACAAAAACATTCAGTACTTC
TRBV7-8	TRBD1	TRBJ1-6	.	CASSDGTAYSPLHF	TGTGCCAGCAGCGACGGGACAGCTTATTCACCCCTCCACTTT
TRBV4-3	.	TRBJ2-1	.	CASSQNPTSPNEQFF	TGCGCCAGCAGCCAAAACCCCACTAGCCCCAATGAGCAGTTCTTC
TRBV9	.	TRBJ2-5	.	CASSARMTTGETQYF	TGTGCCAGCAGCGCCAGAATGACTACGGGTGAGACCCAGTACTTC
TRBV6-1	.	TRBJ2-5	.	CASSLILETQYF	TGTGCCAGCAGTCTAATCTTAGAGACCCAGTACTTC
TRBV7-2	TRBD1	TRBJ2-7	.	CASSSRDRGFYEQYF	TGTGCCAGCAGCTCCCGGGACAGGGGGTTCTACGAGCAGTACTTC
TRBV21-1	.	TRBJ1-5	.	CAGSTQGGRKRRGNQPQHF	TGTGCCGGCAGCACTCAAGGGGGACGGAAGAGAAGGGGCAATCAGCCCCAGCATTTT
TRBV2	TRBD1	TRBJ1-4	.	CASSERGTASEKLFF	TGTGCCAGCAGTGAACGCGGGACAGCTAGTGAAAAACTGTTTTTT
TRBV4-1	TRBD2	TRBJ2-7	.	CASSQTQLGGGLYEQYF	TGCGCCAGCAGCCAAACGCAGCTCGGGGGGGGTCTCTACGAGCAGTACTTC
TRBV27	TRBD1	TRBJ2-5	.	CASSLAGTAETQYF	TGTGCCAGCAGTTTAGCCGGGACAGCGGAGACCCAGTACTTC
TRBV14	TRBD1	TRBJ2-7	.	CASSRDRISYEQYF	TGTGCCAGCAGCCGGGACAGAATTTCCTACGAGCAGTACTTC
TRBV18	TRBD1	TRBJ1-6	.	CASSPEGADSPLHF	TGTGCCAGCTCACCGGAGGGGGCAGATTCACCCCTCCACTTT
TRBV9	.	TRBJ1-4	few	CASSVGGGDEKLFF	TGTGCCAGCAGCGTAGGGGGAGGGGATGAAAAACTGTTTTTT
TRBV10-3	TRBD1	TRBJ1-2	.	CAILTGTGYGYTF	TGTGCCATCCTTACCGGGACAGGCTATGGCTACACCTTC
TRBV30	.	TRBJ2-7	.	CAGLLRSYEQYF	TGTGCCGGCTTACTAAGGTCCTACGAGCAGTACTTC
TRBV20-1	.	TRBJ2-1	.	CSARDRNEQFF	TGCAGTGCTAGAGATCGGAATGAGCAGTTCTTC
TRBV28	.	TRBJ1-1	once	CASSLSGNSLTEAFF	TGTGCCAGCAGTTTATCCGGCAATAGCCTCACTGAAGCTTTCTTT
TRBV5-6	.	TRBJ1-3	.	CASSLPQGGNTIYF	TGTGCCAGCAGCTTGCCACAGGGAGGAAACACCATATATTTT
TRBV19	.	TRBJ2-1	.	CASSIDPPPNEQFF	TGTGCCAGTAGTATAGATCCCCCTCCCAATGAGCAGTTCTTC
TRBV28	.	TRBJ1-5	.	CATRLMNQPQHF	TGTGCCACCAGACTGATGAATCAGCCCCAGCATTTT
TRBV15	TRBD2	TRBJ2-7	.	CATSPPGGVSSYEQYF	TGTGCCACCAGCCCTCCGGGGGGGGTTAGCTCCTACGAGCAGTACTTC
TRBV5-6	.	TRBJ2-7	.	CASSLFGGQSSYEQYF	TGTGCCAGCAGCTTGTTTGGAGGACAGAGCTCCTACGAGCAGTACTTC
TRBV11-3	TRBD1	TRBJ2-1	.	CASSQVRGNEQFF	TGTGCCAGCAGCCAAGTCAGGGGGAATGAGCAGTTCTTC
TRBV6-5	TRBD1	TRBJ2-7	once	CASSFLTGAEQYF	TGTGCCAGCAGTTTCCTGACAGGGGCCGAGCAGTACTTC
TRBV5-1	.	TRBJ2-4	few	CASAREMFAKNIQYF	TGCGCCAGCGCACGGGAAATGTTTGCCAAAAACATTCAGTACTTC